This TCR beta chain came from a study of T cells in women clearing cervical HPV infection. Points on this clone: The read halts 3 residues ahead of the CDR3 end, with the missing end drawn from the germline J gene.

Libraries were prepared by immunoSEQ multiplex PCR; TCRdb keeps only in-frame clonotypes and omits some of them. The sample totals 30,000 or so clones; its top ten clones hold around 6.8%. Germline lookup yields CDR1 MDHEN and CDR2 SYDVKM. The V gene lost 6 bases and the J gene lost 5 bases, with 23 bases spanning the gap. There are 16 residues in the CDR3. The chain is built from TRBV28 and TRBJ2-7; D is possibly TRBD1 (7 bases). The source is a woman between 18 and 69 years old with a cervical HPV16 infection that either progressed to CIN3+ or cleared (not recorded which). Sample: blood buffy coat. The CDR3 sequence: CASSYAPGQGGNEQYF. Partial CDR3 DNA: TGTGCCAGCAGCTACGCGCCGGGCCAGGGGGGAAACGAG. Based on the CDR3 plus reference TRBV28 and TRBJ2-7, the full variable domain is DVKVTQSSRYLVKRTGEKVFLECVQDMDHENMFWYRQDPGLGLRLIYFSYDVKMKEKGDIPEGYSVSREKKERFSLILESASTNQTSMYLCASSYAPGQGGNEQYFGPGTRLTVT.